What follows is one T cell receptor (beta chain) and its context. Germline V gives CDR1 SGHNT, CDR2 YYREEE (reference sequence). This CDR3 has 15 amino acids. V was pared by 3 bases and J by 4 bases, with 6 bases of the junction left unmatched. These data originate in a study of T cell responses to AZD1222 COVID-19 vaccine. Data came from immunoSEQ multiplex PCR; TCRdb stores just in-frame clones and leaves some out. Among roughly 190,000 clones, 80% to 95% were seen once, and the ten largest hold 3% to 3.5%. The J gene is TRBJ2-5, the V gene TRBV5-4; the match to TRBD1 covers 10 bases. Sequenced material: peripheral blood, taken 28 days after the second AZD1222 dose. This receptor was taken from an adult who received the AZD1222 COVID-19 vaccine. The CDR3 DNA reads as TGTGCCAGCAGCTCGGGACAGGGGTTACGAGAGACCCAGTACTTC. It encodes CASSSGQGLRETQYF.